One TCR beta chain is described in this entry. Its matching antigen is unknown. The sample is drawn from a study of Tregs in tolerant kidney transplant recipients. Findings of the study overall: Activated donor B cell expansion appeared to reveal the most relevant donor-specific TCRbeta repertoire.

J lost 0 bases, V lost 8 bases, and 3 bases had no gene match. The CDR3 consists of 13 residues. CDR1 and CDR2 from the germline V gene are GTSNPN and SVGIG (reference sequence). CD4+CD25+CD127- Tregs, CD4+CD25- non-Tregs, CD4 and CD8 cells were sorted. Clones were sequenced by immunoSEQ multiplex PCR, and TCRdb holds only the in-frame ones, with some missing. The data hold fewer than 150,000 clones, with roughly nine tenths observed a single time. This receptor was taken from a human donor in good health. V is TRBV30 and J is TRBJ1-4, with 7 bases fitting TRBD1. What was sequenced was CD4+ T cells from blood. The CDR3 here is CAGRGSTNEKLFF. In DNA, the CDR3 is TGTGCCGGCAGGGGGTCAACTAATGAAAAACTGTTTTTT.